Below are 21 T cell receptor beta chains sequenced from a single sample in a study of beta chain features in type 1 diabetes. Study-level results: Shortening of TCRB CDR3s, moderate but significant, appeared in all four CD4+ subsets of Type 1 diabetes patients.

TCRB transcripts that were expressed got sequenced, as all of the isolated RNA had been reverse transcribed. Assay: immunoSEQ multiplex PCR; the TCRdb copy retains only in-frame clones and omits some. The sample carries some 170,000 clones, over 55% recorded once. Antigens of these TCRs are unknown. Sequenced material: naive CD4+ T cells from blood. The receptor set was obtained from a man in his thirties or forties with type 1 diabetes.

As regards this clone: The sample carries other DNA sequences with the same CDR3. The gene calls are TRBV2 and TRBJ1-2; 7 bases line up with TRBD1. V trimming: 4 bases; J trimming: 8 bases; junction bases outside the gene matches: 4. The length of the CDR3 is 12 residues. Germline CDR1 and CDR2: SNHLY and FYNNEI. In DNA, the CDR3 is TGTGCCAGCAGTGGACAGGGAGAGGGCTACACCTTC. It is translated as CASSGQGEGYTF.

In its sample, this clone was seen a few times. The chain recombines TRBV9 with TRBJ2-3; TRBD2 matches 8 bases. Germline V lookup: CDR1 SGDLS, CDR2 YYNGEE. With V trimmed by 3 bases and J by 2 bases, 14 bases remained unmatched. The length of the CDR3 is 18 residues. The CDR3 protein is CASSAGGRVAGYTDTQYF. The CDR3 nucleotides are TGTGCCAGCAGCGCGGGAGGGAGGGTAGCGGGATACACAGATACGCAGTATTTT. Variable domain in full (rest from reference TRBV9 and TRBJ2-3): DSGVTQTPKHLITATGQRVTLRCSPRSGDLSVYWYQQSLDQGLQFLIQYYNGEERAKGNILERFSAQQFPDLHSELNLSSLELGDSALYFCASSAGGRVAGYTDTQYFGPGTRLTVL.

The V call is TRBV10-3, the J call TRBJ1-1; D is ambiguous. CDR3 length: 14 amino acids. The V gene's germline CDR1 is ENHRY and CDR2 SYGVKD. Trimming took 6 bases from V and 2 from J, leaving 13 bases between them. The CDR3: CAISPTAANTEAFF. As DNA, the CDR3 is TGTGCCATCAGCCCGACGGCGGCTAACACTGAAGCTTTCTTT.

The V call is TRBV9, the J call TRBJ2-5, with D perhaps matching TRBD2 (5 bases). Trimming took off 4 bases at V and 4 bases at J, with 11 bases between the two ends. CDR3 length: 13 amino acids. Germline V gene data show CDR1 as SGDLS and CDR2 as YYNGEE. The CDR3 DNA reads as TGTGCCAGCAGCCCTCGTGCGGGAGAGACCCAGTACTTC. This codes for CASSPRAGETQYF.

The chain carries TRBV7-2 and TRBJ2-7, with D uncertain. This CDR3 comprises 12 residues. V was pared by 4 bases and J by 5 bases, with 9 bases between. Germline CDR1 and CDR2: SGHTA and FQGNSA. CDR3 coding DNA: TGTGCCAGCAGCTACCTGACCGACGAGCAGTACTTC. Translation: CASSYLTDEQYF.

CDR3 DNA sequence: TGTGCCAGCAGCCAGTACTACGAGCAGTACTTC. Its translation is CASSQYYEQYF. This chain uses TRBV14 with TRBJ2-7; D not resolved. V lost 3 bases and J lost 3, with 3 bases in between. Looked up from germline, CDR1 is SGHDN and CDR2 is FVKESK. CDR3 length: 11 residues.

This clone was seen just once. V is TRBV29-1 and J is TRBJ1-2; D is unresolved. The germline gives CDR1 SQVTM, CDR2 ANQGSEA. Trimming removed 5 bases from V and 2 bases from J, with 12 bases in between. CDR3 length equals 13 residues. CDR3 sequence reads: CSVSENLNYGYTF. The CDR3 nucleotides read TGCAGCGTTAGCGAGAATTTAAACTATGGCTACACCTTC.

The chain combines TRBV7-2 with TRBJ2-5; D is undetermined. Looked up from germline, CDR1 is SGHTA and CDR2 is FQGNSA. The V end lost 1 base, the J end lost 1 base, and 7 bases lay between the germline ends. This CDR3 contains 14 residues. The CDR3 region is CASSLGHLQETQYF. CDR3 coding DNA: TGTGCCAGCAGCTTAGGACACCTCCAAGAGACCCAGTACTTC.

The chain combines TRBV2 with TRBJ2-7; maybe TRBD1 (6 bases). Trimming stripped 5 bases from V and 6 bases from J, with 17 bases between. Germline V gene data show CDR1 as SNHLY and CDR2 as FYNNEI. The CDR3 has 14 amino acids. In nucleotides, the CDR3 is TGTGCCAGCAGTCTCGACAGGTCGGAAGGCGAGCAGTACTTC. Amino acid sequence: CASSLDRSEGEQYF.

This clone was detected only once. The chain carries TRBV25-1 and TRBJ1-4; TRBD1 matches 11 bases. The germline V gene encodes CDR1 MGHDK and CDR2 SYGVNS. The CDR3 sequence is 14 residues long. V lost 10 bases, J lost 8 bases, and 9 bases stayed unmatched. The CDR3 region is CATSNRDRGEKLFF. The DNA of the CDR3 is TGTGCCACCTCTAACCGGGACAGGGGGGAAAAACTGTTTTTT.

This clone was observed a single time. The sample contains more than one DNA sequence encoding this CDR3. The rearrangement joins TRBV7-9 to TRBJ2-3; D is undetermined. Germline CDR1 reads SEHNR; CDR2 reads FQNEAQ (reference sequence). The CDR3 is made up of 13 amino acids. V lost 1 base to trimming and J lost 4 bases, with 6 bases between them. The DNA of the CDR3 is TGTGCCAGCAGCTTAGGGGCGGCAGATACGCAGTATTTT. This sequence encodes CASSLGAADTQYF.

The V and J genes are TRBV28 and TRBJ2-7, with D unresolved. The germline V gene has CDR1 MDHEN and CDR2 SYDVKM. This CDR3 has 15 amino acids. V lost 5 bases, J lost 0 bases, and 14 bases lay in between. The CDR3 sequence is CASSTPSLPSYEQYF. The DNA of the CDR3 is TGTGCCAGCAGTACACCGTCCCTTCCCTCCTACGAGCAGTACTTC.

The V gene is TRBV7-9, the J gene TRBJ2-5; D not certain. The CDR3 spans 14 residues. The germline CDR1 and CDR2 sequences are SEHNR and FQNEAQ (reference sequence). V lost 1 base to trimming and J lost 2 bases, with 8 bases between them. The CDR3 region is CASSLVVQQETQYF. CDR3 in DNA: TGTGCCAGCAGCTTAGTCGTGCAACAAGAGACCCAGTACTTC.

This clone was counted only a few times. The CDR3 is CASSSPGGPDTQYF. As DNA, the CDR3 is TGCGCCAGCAGCTCCCCCGGAGGCCCAGATACGCAGTATTTT. The chain uses TRBV5-1 and TRBJ2-3; a weak D match, TRBD2 (5 bases). The V and J ends lost 3 bases and 4 bases respectively, with 12 bases between them. CDR1 is SGHRS and CDR2 is YFSETQ in the germline V gene. The CDR3 is 14 amino acids. Together with reference TRBV5-1 and TRBJ2-3, the CDR3 gives the full variable domain: KAGVTQTPRYLIKTRGQQVTLSCSPISGHRSVSWYQQTPGQGLQFLFEYFSETQRNKGNFPGRFSGRQFSNSRSEMNVSTLELGDSALYLCASSSPGGPDTQYFGPGTRLTVL.

This clone was detected only once. The rearrangement uses TRBV7-9 and TRBJ2-1, with 7 positions matching TRBD2. Unmatched junction bases numbered 8, after V lost 2 bases and J lost 4 bases. The CDR3 runs to 16 residues. The germline V gene has CDR1 SEHNR and CDR2 FQNEAQ (reference sequence). The CDR3 is CASSLTLLAAYNEQFF. As DNA, the CDR3 is TGTGCCAGCAGCTTAACTCTCCTAGCGGCGTACAATGAGCAGTTCTTC.

The rearrangement uses TRBV29-1 and TRBJ2-7; TRBD1 aligns across 10 bases. The CDR3 sequence is 13 residues long. Germline-derived CDR1 and CDR2 are SQVTM and ANQGSEA. The junction had 10 bases not matched to a gene; V was cut back by 6 bases and J by 8 bases. The chain's CDR3 is CSVLGQGLEKQYF. Here the CDR3 DNA reads TGCAGCGTCTTGGGACAGGGGTTGGAAAAGCAGTACTTC.

The chain couples TRBV11-2 to TRBJ1-2; the D gene is possibly TRBD1 (6 bases). Trimming removed 5 bases from V and 3 bases from J, with 10 bases in between. This CDR3 has 13 amino acids. Germline-derived CDR1 and CDR2 are SGHAT and FQNNGV. The CDR3 reads CASSPQGDYGYTF. DNA of the CDR3: TGTGCCAGCAGCCCACAGGGTGACTATGGCTACACCTTC.

This chain connects TRBV25-1 to TRBJ1-2, with D possibly matching TRBD1 (6 bases). Germline V CDR1 and CDR2: MGHDK, SYGVNS. Between the trimmed V and J ends, which lost 4 bases and 8 bases, there was a span of 11 bases. The CDR3 has 12 amino acids. The CDR3 region has the DNA TGTGCCAGCAGTGGAACAGGGAAGGGCTACACCTTC. It translates to CASSGTGKGYTF.

The CDR3 spells CASGSWTGADNEQFF. As DNA, the CDR3 is TGTGCTAGTGGTTCCTGGACAGGGGCAGACAATGAGCAGTTCTTC. This sequence joins TRBV12-5 and TRBJ2-1; 9 bases match TRBD1. The CDR3 sequence is 15 residues long. CDR1 is LGHNT and CDR2 is FRNRAP in the germline V gene. After removal of 4 bases from V and 5 bases from J, the junction contained 6 bases not matched to a gene.

This rearrangement joins TRBV14 to TRBJ2-5; D gene ambiguous. CDR1 SGHDN and CDR2 FVKESK come from the germline V gene. The CDR3 runs to 13 residues. Trimming left V 0 bases short and J 4 bases short, with 6 bases between. CDR3 nucleotides: TGTGCCAGCAGCCAAGATCTGATAGAGACCCAGTACTTC. It is translated as CASSQDLIETQYF.

This chain joins TRBV9 and TRBJ1-4; D ambiguous. V lost 4 bases and J lost 4, with 8 bases in between. Germline V gene lookup returns CDR1 SGDLS and CDR2 YYNGEE. This CDR3 region has 13 residues. The chain's CDR3 is CASSRDVNEKLFF. The CDR3 DNA reads as TGTGCCAGCAGCCGGGATGTTAATGAAAAACTGTTTTTT. Variable domain in full (rest from reference TRBV9 and TRBJ1-4): DSGVTQTPKHLITATGQRVTLRCSPRSGDLSVYWYQQSLDQGLQFLIQYYNGEERAKGNILERFSAQQFPDLHSELNLSSLELGDSALYFCASSRDVNEKLFFGSGTQLSVL.